This passage covers 17 T cell receptor beta chains from one sample sequenced in a study of vaccination and CD4 T cells after COVID-19. Specified treatment: approximately 10-day PBMC culture with coronavirus spike peptide pools or control peptides (ViraFEST assay). Cultured CD4+ T-cell DNA underwent Oncomine TCR Beta short-read sequencing. Each CDR3 protein is one row after TCRdb ran MiXCR on the PCR reads. The top ten clones hold around 15% of a sample with about 15,000 distinct CDR3 sequences, over 50% of them seen once. These TCRs are of unknown antigen specificity. Sequencing was carried out using CD4+ T cells from blood, cultured in vitro. The receptors come from a human donor who had recovered from COVID-19.

This clonotype was counted only a few times. The chain links TRBV7-8 to TRBJ2-1; D ambiguous. Trimming took 1 base from V and 10 from J, leaving 8 bases between them. Looked up from germline, CDR1 is SGHVS and CDR2 is FQNEAQ. This CDR3 has 12 residues. CDR3 coding DNA: TGTGCCAGCAGCTTAGTCCTAGGGGAGCAGTTCTTC. Amino acids: CASSLVLGEQFF.

This sequence joins TRBV27 and TRBJ2-1; tentatively, D is TRBD1 (5 bases). From germline, CDR1 is MNHEY and CDR2 SMNVEV (reference sequence). The CDR3 runs 13 residues. Trimming cost V 6 bases and J 7 bases, with 13 bases left between them. The CDR3 DNA follows: TGTGCCAGCAGGCGTTTATCAGGGAATGAGCAGTTCTTC. This codes for CASRRLSGNEQFF.

V is TRBV6-2 or TRBV6-3 and J is TRBJ2-3; TRBD2 matches 8 bases. V was clipped by 9 bases and J by 2 bases; unmatched bases: 4. This CDR3 region has 13 residues. Germline values: CDR1 MNHEY, CDR2 SVGEGT. CDR3 region: CASGGGTTDTQYF. The CDR3 DNA reads as TGTGCCAGTGGCGGGGGGACCACAGATACGCAGTATTTT.

This clonotype was detected a few times. The chain carries TRBV12-3 or TRBV12-4 and TRBJ1-5; TRBD1 is a possible D gene (5 bases). Trimming took off 4 bases at V and 6 bases at J, with 10 bases between the two ends. The CDR3 has 13 amino acids. CDR3 sequence (DNA): TGTGCCAGCAGTTCCCAGGGATCTCAGCCCCAGCATTTT. Translating gives CASSSQGSQPQHF.

This clonotype was recorded a few times. This chain connects TRBV11-2 to TRBJ2-5; a possible D gene is TRBD1 (6 bases). The V gene lost 5 bases and the J gene lost 8 bases, with 18 bases spanning the gap. This CDR3 region has 14 residues. Germline lookup yields CDR1 SGHAT and CDR2 FQNNGV. This CDR3 reads CASSPPGRGHTQYF. The CDR3 nucleotides read TGTGCCAGCAGCCCACCGGGACGGGGACATACCCAGTACTTC.

The V call is TRBV28, the J call TRBJ2-1; 9 bases are shared with TRBD2. V was clipped by 4 bases and J by 3 bases; unmatched bases: 7. Germline V gene lookup returns CDR1 MDHEN and CDR2 SYDVKM. The CDR3 contains 16 residues. For the CDR3, the DNA is TGTGCCAGCAGTTCTAGACTAGCGGATAACTACAATGAGCAGTTCTTC. It yields the protein CASSSRLADNYNEQFF.

This chain links TRBV7-3 with TRBJ2-1, with 8 bases aligning to TRBD1. V trimming: 5 bases; J trimming: 5 bases; junction bases outside the gene matches: 8. Germline-derived CDR1 and CDR2 are SGHTA and FQGTGA. CDR3 length: 15 amino acids. The CDR3 protein is CASSQDRATHNEQFF. The CDR3 DNA follows: TGTGCCAGCAGCCAGGACAGGGCCACACACAATGAGCAGTTCTTC.

The sample holds a few counts of this clonotype. The J gene is TRBJ2-7, the V gene TRBV19, with TRBD2 as a possible D gene (6 bases). Per the germline V gene, CDR1 is LNHDA and CDR2 is SQIVND (reference sequence). Between the trimmed V and J ends, which lost 0 bases and 4 bases, there was a span of 13 bases. CDR3 length: 15 residues. Written as DNA, the CDR3 is TGTGCCAGTAGTATAGAGGGCGGGGCGACATACGAGCAGTACTTC. As protein: CASSIEGGATYEQYF.

This clonotype was seen more than once but under ten times. The J gene is TRBJ2-3, the V gene TRBV10-3; D assignment may be TRBD1 or TRBD2 (5 bases each). The germline V and J ends were trimmed by 2 bases and 2 bases, with 8 bases remaining between them. The V gene's germline CDR1 is ENHRY and CDR2 SYGVKD. This CDR3 has 14 residues. CDR3: CAISETGLTDTQYF. The DNA of the CDR3 is TGTGCCATCAGTGAGACAGGACTCACAGATACGCAGTATTTT.

DNA of the CDR3: TGTGCCACCAGTAGGGACAGGGGGCAGTATGGCTACACCTTC. Residues: CATSRDRGQYGYTF. V is TRBV15 and J is TRBJ1-2, with 12 bases that match TRBD1. Germline lookup yields CDR1 LNHNV and CDR2 YYDKDF (reference sequence). The V segment lost 6 bases and the J segment 5 bases; nucleotides outside the gene matches: 4. The CDR3 is 14 amino acids.

This rearrangement joins TRBV7-6 to TRBJ1-1, with a tentative D call TRBD1 (5 bases). Germline CDR1 and CDR2: SGHVS and FNYEAQ. The V end was cut by 8 bases, the J end by 4 bases, with 17 bases between. This CDR3 spans 14 amino acids. The CDR3: CASSRRDEVTEAFF. DNA for the CDR3: TGTGCCAGCTCCCGCAGGGATGAGGTCACTGAAGCTTTCTTT.

V is TRBV27 and J is TRBJ2-2; 12 bases agree with TRBD1. The J segment lost 8 bases and the V segment lost 6 bases, leaving 13 bases of the junction unmatched. This CDR3 has 17 residues. Germline V lookup: CDR1 MNHEY, CDR2 SMNVEV (reference sequence). In DNA form, the CDR3 reads TGTGCCAGCAGCACTATTACCGGGACAGGGGGCTCGGGGGAGCTGTTTTTT. The encoded protein is CASSTITGTGGSGELFF.

This clonotype was seen only once. V gene TRBV20-1 combines with J gene TRBJ2-7; 10 nucleotides align to TRBD1. Germline lookup yields CDR1 DFQATT and CDR2 SNEGSKA (reference sequence). The V gene end was trimmed by 1 base and the J gene end by 3 bases; junction bases not matched to a gene: 6. The CDR3 has 15 amino acids. CDR3 amino acids: CSARGPGQGVYEQYF. In nucleotides, the CDR3 is TGCAGTGCTAGAGGGCCCGGACAGGGGGTCTACGAGCAGTACTTC.

The chain recombines TRBV20-1 with TRBJ2-1, with D perhaps matching TRBD2 (5 bases). V lost 3 bases and J 8 bases, leaving 8 bases between the germline ends. This CDR3 region has 11 residues. From germline, CDR1 is DFQATT and CDR2 SNEGSKA (reference sequence). CDR3 sequence reads: CSAREAYEQFF. The CDR3 region has the DNA TGCAGTGCTAGGGAGGCGTATGAGCAGTTCTTC.

The J gene is TRBJ2-2, the V gene TRBV12-3 or TRBV12-4; D is unclear. V dropped 6 bases and J dropped 7 bases, with 15 bases sitting between them. CDR3 length: 14 amino acids. The CDR3 coding sequence is TGTGCCAGCAGCAAGATAGCCGCGAACGGGGAGCTGTTTTTT. This gives the protein CASSKIAANGELFF.

This sequence joins TRBV7-9 and TRBJ1-2; possibly TRBD1 for D (5 bases). Trimming cost V 10 bases and J 7 bases, with 22 bases left between them. This CDR3 region has 14 residues. CDR1 is SEHNR, CDR2 FQNEAQ, per germline (reference sequence). The CDR3 reads CATSGMRGDLGYTF. The DNA for the CDR3 is TGTGCCACTTCCGGGATGAGGGGAGATCTTGGCTACACCTTC.

Only a few counts were recorded for this clonotype. The rearrangement links TRBV6-1 to TRBJ2-7; 8 bases align to TRBD1. This CDR3 is 15 amino acids long. The germline V gene has CDR1 MNHNS and CDR2 SASEGT. V shed 0 bases, J shed 2 bases, and the junction held 3 bases outside the gene matches. The CDR3 region is CASSEAQGEAYEQYF. CDR3 bases: TGTGCCAGCAGTGAAGCACAGGGGGAAGCCTACGAGCAGTACTTC.